One sample yielded the 2 T cell receptor beta chains listed below, sequenced in a study of blood T cell repertoires in COVID-19. Some clones are missing from TCRdb's copy, which holds only in-frame ones; the method was immunoSEQ multiplex PCR. This sample has over 250,000 clones, with around 90% found just once. Material for sequencing was PBMCs or T cells enriched from blood (not recorded which). The receptors originated from a man in his sixties who had recovered from COVID-19.

This chain links TRBV6-6 with TRBJ2-7, with TRBD2 matching over 12 bases. Germline V gene sequence: CDR1 MNHNY, CDR2 SVGAGI (reference sequence). This CDR3 is built from 12 residues. J gave up 13 bases and V 9 bases, and 10 bases lay outside the gene matches. The CDR3 DNA reads as TGTGCCAGTCGAGGACTAGCGGGACCAGGATACTTC. Its translation: CASRGLAGPGYF.

The V and J genes are TRBV19 and TRBJ1-5; tentatively, D is TRBD1 (6 bases). CDR1 LNHDA and CDR2 SQIVND come from the germline V gene (reference sequence). Trimming removed 7 bases from V and 9 bases from J, with 19 bases in between. The CDR3 covers 14 residues. CDR3 in amino acids: CASKSRGGSAPQHF. CDR3 nucleotides: TGTGCCAGTAAAAGTAGGGGGGGTAGCGCGCCCCAGCATTTT.